The 32 T cell receptor beta chains listed next were all sequenced from one sample in a study of CD8+ T cells in alopecia areata. The treatment here: oral pan-JAK inhibitor, 5-10 mg twice daily. Extraction and reverse transcription of RNA yielded cDNA as the sequencing template. Libraries were prepared by immunoSEQ multiplex PCR; TCRdb keeps only in-frame clonotypes and omits some of them. The table has around 140,000 clones, 70% to 90% seen once. The sequenced sample was CD8+ T cells sorted from blood, obtained at week 4, from a patient treated with tofacitinib. The receptors come from a human donor with alopecia areata.

The CDR3 is CASSEWTGSYNEQFF. DNA for the CDR3: TGTGCCAGTAGTGAGTGGACAGGGAGCTACAATGAGCAGTTCTTC. The rearrangement joins TRBV19 to TRBJ2-1; 8 nucleotides align to TRBD1. Germline CDR1 LNHDA, CDR2 SQIVND (reference sequence). The CDR3 has 15 amino acids. The V segment lost 5 bases and the J segment 3 bases; nucleotides outside the gene matches: 6.

This sequence joins TRBV6-5 and TRBJ2-2; the D gene is possibly TRBD2 (5 bases). The ends were cut back, 6 bases at V and 7 bases at J, with 15 bases in the middle. The CDR3 consists of 14 residues. Germline V gene lookup returns CDR1 MNHEY and CDR2 SVGAGI. CDR3 protein: CASSPYLEGGELFF. The CDR3 DNA reads TGTGCCAGCAGCCCCTATCTTGAGGGCGGGGAGCTGTTTTTT.

V gene TRBV5-1 combines with J gene TRBJ2-5, with D maybe TRBD2 (5 bases). The closer fit of TRBJ2-7 to the DNA end suggests the J call may be wrong. The CDR3 spans 13 residues. Per germline, CDR1 SGHRS and CDR2 YFSETQ. The CDR3 nucleotides are TGCGCCAGCAGCTTGGAGCCTAGCCCCGAGCAGTACTTC. It encodes CASSLEPSPEQYF.

The chain is built from TRBV14 and TRBJ1-2; 8 positions match TRBD1. CDR3 length equals 13 residues. Germline V gene data show CDR1 as SGHDN and CDR2 as FVKESK. Unmatched junction bases numbered 2, after V lost 4 bases and J lost 4 bases. CDR3 in amino acids: CASSPGTGYGYTF. CDR3 nucleotides: TGTGCCAGCAGCCCTGGGACAGGCTATGGCTACACCTTC.

Details on this clone: The sample contains more than one DNA sequence encoding this CDR3. V usage is TRBV29-1 and J usage is TRBJ2-7; D possibly matches TRBD1 or TRBD2 (5 bases each). The CDR3 is 12 residues long. Trimming stripped 3 bases from V and 2 bases from J, with 8 bases between. Per the germline V gene, CDR1 is SQVTM and CDR2 is ANQGSEA. The CDR3 loop is CSVDEGTYEQYF. The CDR3 coding sequence is TGCAGCGTTGATGAGGGGACCTACGAGCAGTACTTC.

Comment on this clone: The junction shows a germline mismatch at one end, possibly a read error. This chain joins TRBV7-7 and TRBJ2-3; the D is unclear. This CDR3 contains 15 residues. From germline, CDR1 is SSHAT and CDR2 FNYEAQ (reference sequence). The CDR3 is CASRILKTPTDTQYF. The CDR3 DNA is TGTGCTAGCAGGATATTGAAAACACCCACAGATACGCAGTATTTT.

The chain has TRBV4-1 and TRBJ1-1; D is unclear. The CDR3 spans 14 residues. CDR1 is MGHRA and CDR2 is YSYEKL in the germline V gene. Trimming removed 0 bases at V and 0 bases at J, with 5 bases between. The CDR3 sequence: CASSQDWLNTEAFF. The CDR3 DNA is TGCGCCAGCAGCCAAGACTGGTTGAACACTGAAGCTTTCTTT.

The gene calls are TRBV15 and TRBJ2-3, with 9 bases lining up with TRBD2. The V gene end was trimmed by 0 bases and the J gene end by 2 bases; junction bases not matched to a gene: 6. Per germline, CDR1 LNHNV and CDR2 YYDKDF (reference sequence). The CDR3 spans 17 residues. The chain's CDR3 is CATSRDLAGGLTDTQYF. The CDR3 nucleotides are TGTGCCACCAGCAGAGATCTGGCGGGAGGGCTCACAGATACGCAGTATTTT.

The V gene is TRBV7-9, the J gene TRBJ2-5; a weak D match, TRBD1 (5 bases). The CDR3 totals 15 residues. Germline lookup yields CDR1 SEHNR and CDR2 FQNEAQ (reference sequence). Trimming stripped 2 bases from V and 3 bases from J, with 13 bases between. CDR3 DNA: TGTGCCAGCAGCTTAAGAGGACAAATGAAAGAGACCCAGTACTTC. Residues: CASSLRGQMKETQYF.

V is TRBV15 and J is TRBJ2-7, with TRBD2 matching 7 bases. Per germline, CDR1 LNHNV and CDR2 YYDKDF (reference sequence). The CDR3 spans 13 residues. With 5 bases clipped from V and 5 bases from J, the junction kept 6 bases outside the gene matches. The chain's CDR3 is CATSPRGVHEQYF. CDR3 coding DNA: TGTGCCACCAGCCCCCGGGGGGTCCACGAGCAGTACTTC. The full variable domain, completed using reference TRBV15 and TRBJ2-7, is DAMVIQNPRYQVTQFGKPVTLSCSQTLNHNVMYWYQQKSSQAPKLLFHYYDKDFNNEADTPDNFQSRRPNTSFCFLDIRSPGLGDTAMYLCATSPRGVHEQYFGPGTRLTVT.

This clone is a singleton in its sample. As DNA, the CDR3 is TGTGCCAGCAGTTTAGGGTCCAGGGTCGAGCAGTACTTC. Translated, it gives CASSLGSRVEQYF. The chain has TRBV27 and TRBJ2-7; the D gene is possibly TRBD1 (5 bases). The CDR3 loop spans 13 amino acids. Trimming stripped 2 bases from V and 6 bases from J, with 11 bases between. Germline V gene sequence: CDR1 MNHEY, CDR2 SMNVEV (reference sequence).

This clone is a singleton in its sample. V is TRBV9 and J is TRBJ1-1; D is unclear. Trimming stripped 4 bases from V and 1 base from J, with 8 bases between. CDR1 SGDLS and CDR2 YYNGEE come from the germline V gene. This CDR3 spans 13 amino acids. The CDR3 DNA sequence: TGTGCCAGCAGCCAAGACACGAACACTGAAGCTTTCTTT. It specifies CASSQDTNTEAFF. Full variable domain (missing parts from reference TRBV9 and TRBJ1-1): DSGVTQTPKHLITATGQRVTLRCSPRSGDLSVYWYQQSLDQGLQFLIQYYNGEERAKGNILERFSAQQFPDLHSELNLSSLELGDSALYFCASSQDTNTEAFFGQGTRLTVV.

The chain couples TRBV27 to TRBJ2-7; D possibly matches TRBD1 or TRBD2 (5 bases each). Per the germline V gene, CDR1 is MNHEY and CDR2 is SMNVEV (reference sequence). The length of the CDR3 is 13 residues. The germline V and J ends were trimmed by 2 bases and 7 bases, with 12 bases remaining between them. In nucleotides, the CDR3 is TGTGCCAGCAGTTTAGGGCCGGGGCGGGAGCAGTACTTC. Translation gives CASSLGPGREQYF.

This clone was counted only a few times. V is TRBV15 and J is TRBJ2-7, with 12 nucleotides matching TRBD2. V lost 4 bases and J lost 0; bases outside the gene matches: 4. This CDR3 has 16 residues. CDR1 and CDR2 from the germline V gene are LNHNV and YYDKDF (reference sequence). The DNA for the CDR3 is TGTGCCACCAGCAACCTAGCGGGAGGGGGCTCCTACGAGCAGTACTTC. It encodes CATSNLAGGGSYEQYF.

Note on this clone: The junction shows a germline mismatch at one end, possibly a read error. The chain employs TRBV5-6 and TRBJ2-5; no clear D. CDR3 size: 12 residues. Germline lookup yields CDR1 SGHDT and CDR2 YYEEEE. CDR3 nucleotide sequence: TGTGCCAGCAGCTTGGTAGACGGGCCTGAGGACTTC. This sequence encodes CASSLVDGPEDF.

This chain links TRBV6-5 with TRBJ2-1, with 7 bases aligning to TRBD1. The germline gives CDR1 MNHEY, CDR2 SVGAGI. J was trimmed by 7 bases and V by 5 bases; bases with no gene match: 2. The CDR3 is 12 residues long. This CDR3 is CASSTDRNEQFF. For the CDR3, the DNA is TGTGCCAGCAGTACGGACAGGAATGAGCAGTTCTTC.

The chain combines TRBV6-5 with TRBJ2-2; TRBD2 might be the D (6 bases). Trimming pared 2 bases from V and 4 bases from J, leaving 14 bases between. This CDR3 is 16 amino acids long. Germline CDR1 MNHEY, CDR2 SVGAGI. Here the CDR3 reads CASSYPEGLGTGELFF. In nucleotides, the CDR3 is TGTGCCAGCAGTTACCCGGAGGGCCTGGGCACCGGGGAGCTGTTTTTT.

The chain employs TRBV7-9 and TRBJ2-7; D might be TRBD1 or TRBD2, each matching 5 bases. The CDR3 sequence is 15 residues long. Trimming shortened V by 1 base and J by 2 bases, and 12 bases separated the two germline ends. Germline V gene lookup returns CDR1 SEHNR and CDR2 FQNEAQ (reference sequence). The CDR3 region has the DNA TGTGCCAGCAGCTTAGGATACGGGGACCCCTACGAGCAGTACTTC. It yields the protein CASSLGYGDPYEQYF.

This clone was detected once. The rearrangement uses TRBV29-1 and TRBJ2-7; tentative D call: TRBD2 (6 bases). The germline V gene has CDR1 SQVTM and CDR2 ANQGSEA. CDR3 length equals 13 residues. Trimming shortened V by 8 bases and J by 0 bases, and 14 bases separated the two germline ends. CDR3 bases: TGCAGCTGGTCGGGCGGGGACTCCTACGAGCAGTACTTC. Protein: CSWSGGDSYEQYF.

CDR3 in amino acids: CAWSPGSGSPGQESSPLHF. Written as DNA, the CDR3 is TGTGCCTGGAGTCCTGGGAGCGGCTCACCGGGACAGGAGAGTTCACCCCTCCACTTT. The gene calls are TRBV30 and TRBJ1-6, with TRBD1 matching 8 bases. Unmatched junction bases numbered 21, after V lost 2 bases and J lost 9 bases. This CDR3 has 19 residues. In germline, CDR1 is GTSNPN, CDR2 SVGIG (reference sequence).

CDR3 loop: CASMGETQYF. The CDR3 nucleotides are TGTGCCAGCATGGGAGAGACCCAGTACTTC. The J gene is TRBJ2-5, the V gene TRBV6-5; D not resolved. The CDR3 sequence is 10 residues long. Trimming pared 7 bases from V and 4 bases from J, leaving 4 bases between. Germline-derived CDR1 and CDR2 are MNHEY and SVGAGI.

The chain uses TRBV13 and TRBJ1-1; 9 positions agree with TRBD1. This CDR3 has 13 amino acids. Per germline, CDR1 PRHDT and CDR2 FYEKMQ (reference sequence). The ends lost 6 bases at V and 4 bases at J; junction bases unmatched: 3. The CDR3 is CASSLTGGTEAFF. CDR3 sequence (DNA): TGTGCCAGCAGTTTGACAGGGGGCACTGAAGCTTTCTTT.

The gene calls are TRBV29-1 and TRBJ1-3; D unresolved. Between the trimmed V and J ends, which lost 3 bases and 1 base, there was a span of 1 base. Germline V gene lookup returns CDR1 SQVTM and CDR2 ANQGSEA. The CDR3 loop spans 11 amino acids. CDR3 loop: CSVESGNTIYF. As DNA, the CDR3 is TGCAGCGTTGAGTCTGGAAACACCATATATTTT.

The chain couples TRBV29-1 to TRBJ1-1; D is ambiguous. Germline V gives CDR1 SQVTM, CDR2 ANQGSEA. Trimming shortened V by 3 bases and J by 6 bases, and 11 bases separated the two germline ends. This CDR3 comprises 12 residues. CDR3 sequence (DNA): TGCAGCGTTGAGGCCCTCCGGGCTGAAGCTTTCTTT. Translating gives CSVEALRAEAFF.

This clone appeared once. The chain uses TRBV27 and TRBJ2-2; D remains unclear. The CDR3 covers 12 residues. Trimming cost V 5 bases and J 4 bases, with 5 bases left between them. CDR1 and CDR2 (germline): MNHEY, SMNVEV (reference sequence). In DNA form, the CDR3 reads TGTGCCAGCAGTCATCCCACCGGGGAGCTGTTTTTT. It encodes CASSHPTGELFF.

As concerns this clone: The same CDR3 also results from other DNA sequences found in this sample. The chain employs TRBV29-1 and TRBJ2-7, with D hard to call. The CDR3 contains 11 residues. Trimming stripped 0 bases from V and 3 bases from J, with 3 bases between. Looked up from germline, CDR1 is SQVTM and CDR2 is ANQGSEA. The CDR3 DNA reads TGCAGCGTTGAAGACTACTACGAGCAGTACTTC. This codes for CSVEDYYEQYF.

The chain combines TRBV10-2 with TRBJ2-7, with 7 bases that match TRBD1. The CDR3 sequence is 12 residues long. Trimming took 10 bases from V and 2 from J; bases not matched to a gene: 5. Germline CDR1 reads WSHSY; CDR2 reads SAAADI. In DNA form, the CDR3 reads TGCGCCACTAGACAGGGCGCCTACGAGCAGTACTTC. Protein sequence: CATRQGAYEQYF.

This clone is a singleton in its sample. In nucleotides, the CDR3 is TGTGCCAGCAGCCATATAGACAGCCCTAACTATGGCTACACCTTC. Protein: CASSHIDSPNYGYTF. The gene calls are TRBV7-9 and TRBJ1-2; D may be TRBD1 (5 bases). This CDR3 is built from 15 residues. V shed 5 bases and J shed 0 bases, with 13 bases lying between them. Germline loops: CDR1 SEHNR, CDR2 FQNEAQ (reference sequence).

V usage is TRBV2 and J usage is TRBJ2-1; unclear D gene. The CDR3 totals 14 residues. The V gene's germline CDR1 is SNHLY and CDR2 FYNNEI. Trimming took off 2 bases at V and 3 bases at J, with 8 bases between the two ends. CDR3 coding DNA: TGTGCCAGCAGTGAACAGCAGCGCTACAATGAGCAGTTCTTC. Translation gives CASSEQQRYNEQFF.

The V and J genes are TRBV5-4 and TRBJ2-7, with 9 bases matching TRBD1. CDR3 length: 14 amino acids. The germline gives CDR1 SGHNT, CDR2 YYREEE (reference sequence). The V segment lost 3 bases and the J segment 4 bases; nucleotides outside the gene matches: 5. The CDR3 is CASSSQGTGYEQYF. As DNA, the CDR3 is TGTGCCAGCAGCTCACAGGGGACAGGGTACGAGCAGTACTTC.

This chain links TRBV30 with TRBJ2-7; the D is unclear. V was pared by 4 bases and J by 6 bases, with 10 bases between. This CDR3 has 11 amino acids. Per the germline V gene, CDR1 is GTSNPN and CDR2 is SVGIG (reference sequence). In DNA, the CDR3 is TGTGCCTGGACCCCGGTTTCCGAGCAGTACTTC. Translated: CAWTPVSEQYF.

As concerns this clone: This is likely a read error, given that the CDR3 carries no conserved phenylalanine or tryptophan at its end. J is TRBJ1-1 and V is TRBV6-1; D gene ambiguous. This CDR3 is 13 amino acids long. CDR1 is MNHNS and CDR2 is SASEGT in the germline V gene. The V end was cut by 7 bases, the J end by 1 base, with 10 bases between. CDR3: CASTTGRNTEAFL. Here the CDR3 DNA reads TGTGCCAGCACCACGGGGAGGAACACTGAAGCTTTCCTT.